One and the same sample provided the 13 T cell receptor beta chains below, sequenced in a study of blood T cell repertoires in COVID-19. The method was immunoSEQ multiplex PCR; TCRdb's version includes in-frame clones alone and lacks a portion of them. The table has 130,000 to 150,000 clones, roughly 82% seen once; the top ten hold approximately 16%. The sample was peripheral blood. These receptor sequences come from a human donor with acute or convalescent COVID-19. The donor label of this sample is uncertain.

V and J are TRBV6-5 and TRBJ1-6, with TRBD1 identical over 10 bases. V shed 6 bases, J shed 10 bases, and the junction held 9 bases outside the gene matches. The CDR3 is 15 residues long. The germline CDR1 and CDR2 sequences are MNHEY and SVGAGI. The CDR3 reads CASRTGQGIGSPLHF. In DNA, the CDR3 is TGTGCCAGCAGGACGGGACAGGGGATTGGGTCACCCCTCCACTTT.

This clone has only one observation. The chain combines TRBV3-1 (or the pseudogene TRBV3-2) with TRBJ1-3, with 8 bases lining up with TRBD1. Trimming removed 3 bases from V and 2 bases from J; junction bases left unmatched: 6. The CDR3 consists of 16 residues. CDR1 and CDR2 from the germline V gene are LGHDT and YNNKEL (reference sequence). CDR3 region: CASSQTGVVAGNTIYF. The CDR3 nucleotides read TGTGCCAGCAGCCAGACAGGGGTTGTGGCTGGAAACACCATATATTTT.

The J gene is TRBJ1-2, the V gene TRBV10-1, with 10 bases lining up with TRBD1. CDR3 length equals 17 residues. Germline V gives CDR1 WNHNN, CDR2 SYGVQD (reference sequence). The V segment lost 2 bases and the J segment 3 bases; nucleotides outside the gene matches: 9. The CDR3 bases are TGCGCCAGCAGTGAGGGTCCTCCGGGACAGGGGTACTATGGCTACACCTTC. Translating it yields CASSEGPPGQGYYGYTF.

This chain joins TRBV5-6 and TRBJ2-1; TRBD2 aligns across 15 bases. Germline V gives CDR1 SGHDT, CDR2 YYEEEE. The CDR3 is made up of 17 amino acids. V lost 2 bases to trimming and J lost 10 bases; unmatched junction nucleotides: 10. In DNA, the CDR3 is TGTGCCAGCAGCTTCCTACTGGGACTAGCGGGGGGTGGGGAGCAGTTCTTC. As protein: CASSFLLGLAGGGEQFF.

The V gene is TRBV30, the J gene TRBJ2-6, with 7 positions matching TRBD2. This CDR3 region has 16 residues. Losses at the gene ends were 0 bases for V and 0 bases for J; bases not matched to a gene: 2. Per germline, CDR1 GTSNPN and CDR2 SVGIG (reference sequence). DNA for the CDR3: TGTGCCTGGAGTGTGGGGGGGAGCTCTGGGGCCAACGTCCTGACTTTC. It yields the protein CAWSVGGSSGANVLTF.

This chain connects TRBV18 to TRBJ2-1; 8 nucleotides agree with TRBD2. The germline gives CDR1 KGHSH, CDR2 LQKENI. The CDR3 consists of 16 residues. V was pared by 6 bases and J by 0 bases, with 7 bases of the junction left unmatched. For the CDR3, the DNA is TGTGCCAGCTCGCCTCAGCGGGGGAGCTCCTACAATGAGCAGTTCTTC. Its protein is CASSPQRGSSYNEQFF.

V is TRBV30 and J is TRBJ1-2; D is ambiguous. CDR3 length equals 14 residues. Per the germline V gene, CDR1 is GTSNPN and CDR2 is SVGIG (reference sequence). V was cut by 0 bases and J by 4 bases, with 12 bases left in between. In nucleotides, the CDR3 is TGTGCCTGGAGTGTGGCGGTGGATTCCTATGGCTACACCTTC. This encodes CAWSVAVDSYGYTF.

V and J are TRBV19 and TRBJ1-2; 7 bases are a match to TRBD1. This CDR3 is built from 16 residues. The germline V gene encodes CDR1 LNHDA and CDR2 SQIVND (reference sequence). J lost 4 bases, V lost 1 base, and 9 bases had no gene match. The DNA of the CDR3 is TGTGCCAGTAGTATAGTACAGGGGCCCCCGGTCTATGGCTACACCTTC. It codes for CASSIVQGPPVYGYTF.

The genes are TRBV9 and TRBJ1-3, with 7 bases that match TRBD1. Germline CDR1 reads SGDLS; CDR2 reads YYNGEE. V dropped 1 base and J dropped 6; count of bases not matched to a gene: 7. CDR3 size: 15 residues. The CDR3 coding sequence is TGTGCCAGCAGCGTATTAGGACAGGAGTCAAACACCATATATTTT. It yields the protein CASSVLGQESNTIYF.

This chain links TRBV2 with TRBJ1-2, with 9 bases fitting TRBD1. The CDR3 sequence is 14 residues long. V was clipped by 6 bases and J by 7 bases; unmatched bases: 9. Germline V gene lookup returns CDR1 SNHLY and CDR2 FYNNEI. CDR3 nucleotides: TGTGCCAGCAGGGCCGGGACAGGGAGACGTGGCTACACCTTC. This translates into CASRAGTGRRGYTF.

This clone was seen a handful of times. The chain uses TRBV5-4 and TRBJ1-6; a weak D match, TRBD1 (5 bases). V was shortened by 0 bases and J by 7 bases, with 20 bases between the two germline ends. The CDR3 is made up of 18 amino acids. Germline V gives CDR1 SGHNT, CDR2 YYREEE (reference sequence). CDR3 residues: CASSLAMGGAASNSPLHF. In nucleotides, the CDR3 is TGTGCCAGCAGCTTGGCCATGGGAGGGGCCGCGTCAAATTCACCCCTCCACTTT.

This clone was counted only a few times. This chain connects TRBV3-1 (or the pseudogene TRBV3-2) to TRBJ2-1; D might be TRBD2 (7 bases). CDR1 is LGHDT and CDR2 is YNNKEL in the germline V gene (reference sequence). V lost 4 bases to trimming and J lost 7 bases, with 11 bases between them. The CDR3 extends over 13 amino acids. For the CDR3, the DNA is TGTGCCAGCAGCCTAAGGGGGGGTAATGAGCAGTTCTTC. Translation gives CASSLRGGNEQFF.

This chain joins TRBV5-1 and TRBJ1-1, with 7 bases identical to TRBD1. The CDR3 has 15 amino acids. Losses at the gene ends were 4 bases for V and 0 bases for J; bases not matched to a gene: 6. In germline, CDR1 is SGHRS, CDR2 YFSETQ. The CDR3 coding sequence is TGCGCCAGCAGCACCTCCAGGGGGATGAACACTGAAGCTTTCTTT. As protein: CASSTSRGMNTEAFF.